This T cell receptor beta chain was found in a study of blood T cell repertoires in COVID-19. In the authors' workflow: By means of reference gene primer amplification, nucleated cell counts were estimated. Using immunoSEQ multiplex PCR, the repertoire was profiled, and TCRdb retains in-frame clones only, with some absent. V, J and clone size reflect that table, while D and trimming were determined from the DNA. The data show roughly 170,000 clones, more than 75% seen once. Germline V gene sequence: CDR1 LGHNT, CDR2 FRNRAP. CDR3 length: 13 amino acids. V dropped 7 bases and J dropped 7 bases, with 14 bases sitting between them.

The receptor comes from a woman aged 70-85 years with COVID-19, enrolled during active disease. The specimen was peripheral blood. The chain combines TRBV12-5 with TRBJ2-1; D remains unclear. This CDR3 reads CASASSGTNEQFF. The DNA for the CDR3 is TGTGCTAGTGCCTCCTCTGGTACTAATGAGCAGTTCTTC.